These 25 T cell receptor beta chains originate from one sample sequenced in a study of OX40 agonist ivuxolimab in advanced cancers. Measured with immunoSEQ multiplex PCR; TCRdb has only the in-frame clones, and not every one. The data contain roughly 92,000 clones, about four fifths of them seen just once; the ten biggest clones take up 5.5%. The sequenced sample was CD4+ or CD8+ T cells sorted from blood, obtained in a trial of the OX40 agonist ivuxolimab. Source of these receptors: an adult with an advanced solid tumor such as melanoma, head and neck, liver or kidney cancer.

This clone was recorded once. The chain recombines TRBV5-1 with TRBJ1-6, with no clear D. V was cut by 5 bases and J by 6 bases, with 18 bases left in between. The CDR3 has 16 amino acids. The germline CDR1 and CDR2 sequences are SGHRS and YFSETQ. The CDR3 DNA sequence: TGCGCCAGCAGTGACGCCGGGAGGGCGATTAATTCACCCCTCCACTTT. Residues: CASSDAGRAINSPLHF.

This clone occurred a few times. The chain joins TRBV7-7 to TRBJ2-3, with D unresolved. The CDR3 runs to 14 residues. The germline gives CDR1 SSHAT, CDR2 FNYEAQ (reference sequence). Trimming took off 4 bases at V and 0 bases at J, with 8 bases between the two ends. The CDR3 nucleotides are TGTGCCAGCAGCTCCGGACGGAGCACAGATACGCAGTATTTT. The encoded protein is CASSSGRSTDTQYF.

With respect to this clone: Germline is not matched at one junction end, which may reflect a read error. This chain joins TRBV6-1 and TRBJ1-1; maybe TRBD1 (6 bases). The CDR3 is made up of 14 amino acids. From germline, CDR1 is MNHNS and CDR2 SASEGT. The DNA for the CDR3 is TGTGCCATCAGTGGGGGCCAGGATAACACTGAAGCTTTCTTT. Residues: CAISGGQDNTEAFF.

This CDR3 reads CASSLLGGAIGMNTEAFF. In nucleotides, the CDR3 is TGTGCCAGCAGCTTACTCGGGGGAGCTATTGGGATGAACACTGAAGCTTTCTTT. The chain combines TRBV7-8 with TRBJ1-1; weak D call: TRBD1 (5 bases). This CDR3 region has 18 residues. Germline CDR1 is SGHVS and CDR2 is FQNEAQ. Trimming stripped 2 bases from V and 0 bases from J, with 19 bases between.

V gene TRBV7-9 combines with J gene TRBJ2-1; 7 positions match TRBD2. V lost 5 bases to trimming and J lost 4 bases; unmatched junction nucleotides: 11. Per the germline V gene, CDR1 is SEHNR and CDR2 is FQNEAQ (reference sequence). The CDR3 sequence is 16 residues long. CDR3 bases: TGTGCCAGCAGCCGCCTGCTAGCGGAAAGATACAATGAGCAGTTCTTC. It specifies CASSRLLAERYNEQFF.

This sequence joins TRBV29-1 and TRBJ1-5; possibly TRBD1 for D (5 bases). Trimming took off 2 bases at V and 9 bases at J, with 14 bases between the two ends. The CDR3 is 13 residues long. In germline, CDR1 is SQVTM, CDR2 ANQGSEA. This chain's CDR3 is CSVEIQDGGPQHF. DNA of the CDR3: TGCAGCGTTGAAATACAGGACGGGGGGCCCCAGCATTTT.

This chain joins TRBV5-1 and TRBJ2-3, with a tentative D call TRBD2 (6 bases). CDR3 length: 17 amino acids. V lost 0 bases and J 5 bases, leaving 19 bases between the germline ends. CDR1 and CDR2 (germline): SGHRS, YFSETQ. Here the CDR3 DNA reads TGCGCCAGCAGCTTGGCCGTAGGCGGGACGTTAGGAGATACGCAGTATTTT. Protein product: CASSLAVGGTLGDTQYF.

V gene TRBV4-1 combines with J gene TRBJ2-7; D may be TRBD1 (6 bases). The length of the CDR3 is 15 residues. Trimming stripped 1 base from V and 7 bases from J, with 17 bases between. Germline V CDR1 and CDR2: MGHRA, YSYEKL. The CDR3 loop reads CASSQGGQLSREQYF. The CDR3 DNA follows: TGCGCCAGCAGCCAAGGCGGACAGCTCTCGAGGGAGCAGTACTTC.

The J gene is TRBJ2-7, the V gene TRBV15; TRBD2 matches at 8 bases. V was clipped by 3 bases and J by 3 bases; unmatched bases: 4. This CDR3 spans 14 amino acids. The germline V gene encodes CDR1 LNHNV and CDR2 YYDKDF (reference sequence). The CDR3: CATSRQRESYEQYF. The CDR3 nucleotides are TGTGCCACCAGCAGGCAGCGGGAGAGCTACGAGCAGTACTTC. The entire variable domain, with the rest obtained from reference TRBV15 and TRBJ2-7, is as follows: DAMVIQNPRYQVTQFGKPVTLSCSQTLNHNVMYWYQQKSSQAPKLLFHYYDKDFNNEADTPDNFQSRRPNTSFCFLDIRSPGLGDTAMYLCATSRQRESYEQYFGPGTRLTVT.

The V gene is TRBV7-2, the J gene TRBJ1-1; a weak D match, TRBD1 (6 bases). This CDR3 has 14 amino acids. The V and J ends lost 5 bases and 4 bases respectively, with 14 bases between them. Germline V gene lookup returns CDR1 SGHTA and CDR2 FQGNSA. The CDR3 DNA sequence: TGTGCCAGCAGCGAGCGTTTACAGGGCACTGAAGCTTTCTTT. Residues: CASSERLQGTEAFF.

In its sample, this clone was seen once. The V gene is TRBV6-6, the J gene TRBJ2-7; 7 bases are shared with TRBD1. V was clipped by 2 bases and J by 4 bases; unmatched bases: 5. Germline assignment: CDR1 MNHNY and CDR2 SVGAGI (reference sequence). The CDR3 length is 14 residues. Here the CDR3 DNA reads TGTGCCAGCAGTTACAGGGGGCGCCGGTACGAGCAGTACTTC. It translates to CASSYRGRRYEQYF.

With respect to this clone: At the DNA level, this CDR3 is encoded by other sequences in the same sample as well. The gene calls are TRBV4-2 and TRBJ2-1; no clear D gene. The ends were cut back, 2 bases at V and 7 bases at J, with 3 bases in the middle. Germline V gene lookup returns CDR1 LGHNA and CDR2 YNFKEQ. The CDR3 covers 11 residues. The CDR3 bases are TGTGCCAGCAGCCAATTTAATGAGCAGTTCTTC. It encodes CASSQFNEQFF.

The chain has TRBV27 and TRBJ2-1; no reliable D call. CDR1 MNHEY and CDR2 SMNVEV come from the germline V gene (reference sequence). This CDR3 has 13 residues. Deletions cut 0 bases from V and 15 bases from J, with 15 bases between. The DNA for the CDR3 is TGTGCCAGCAGTTTATCGCACGGTCCGGTGGTGTTCTTC. As protein: CASSLSHGPVVFF.

The chain has TRBV5-6 and TRBJ2-7, with 9 bases aligning to TRBD1. The CDR3 covers 14 residues. Germline V gives CDR1 SGHDT, CDR2 YYEEEE. With V trimmed by 7 bases and J by 6 bases, 11 bases remained unmatched. The CDR3 spells CASGIGTGWPEQYF. The CDR3 DNA follows: TGTGCCAGCGGGATCGGGACAGGGTGGCCCGAGCAGTACTTC.

The gene calls are TRBV2 and TRBJ2-3; 8 bases line up with TRBD1. The germline V gene has CDR1 SNHLY and CDR2 FYNNEI. V lost 7 bases and J lost 4; bases outside the gene matches: 7. There are 14 residues in the CDR3. CDR3 region: CASNGQGRADTQYF. CDR3 DNA: TGTGCCAGCAATGGACAGGGCAGGGCAGATACGCAGTATTTT. The variable domain in full, completed from reference TRBV2 and TRBJ2-3, reads EPEVTQTPSHQVTQMGQEVILRCVPISNHLYFYWYRQILGQKVEFLVSFYNNEISEKSEIFDDQFSVERPDGSNFTLKIRSTKLEDSAMYFCASNGQGRADTQYFGPGTRLTVL.

The chain is built from TRBV5-1 and TRBJ2-7, with D possibly being TRBD1 (6 bases). There are 13 residues in the CDR3. The ends were cut back, 4 bases at V and 9 bases at J, with 17 bases in the middle. Germline lookup yields CDR1 SGHRS and CDR2 YFSETQ. The CDR3 is CASSLEYRDRQYF. CDR3 sequence (DNA): TGCGCCAGCAGCCTAGAATACAGGGACCGGCAGTACTTC.

The genes are TRBV6-6 and TRBJ1-1, with TRBD1 matching 9 bases. The CDR3 is made up of 15 amino acids. Germline loops: CDR1 MNHNY, CDR2 SVGAGI (reference sequence). The V and J ends lost 2 bases and 2 bases, in that order; junction bases with no gene match: 3. The CDR3: CASSYGTGPNTEAFF. Here the CDR3 DNA reads TGTGCCAGCAGTTACGGGACAGGGCCCAACACTGAAGCTTTCTTT.

This sequence joins TRBV18 and TRBJ2-5, with 10 bases aligning to TRBD1. The germline V gene encodes CDR1 KGHSH and CDR2 LQKENI. J lost 4 bases, V lost 4 bases, and 6 bases had no gene match. The CDR3 extends over 15 amino acids. CDR3 residues: CASSLDRGLGETQYF. CDR3 in DNA: TGTGCCAGCTCACTTGACAGGGGGCTTGGAGAGACCCAGTACTTC.

The chain links TRBV7-2 to TRBJ1-1; TRBD1 might be the D (6 bases). The CDR3 is 14 residues long. Looked up from germline, CDR1 is SGHTA and CDR2 is FQGNSA. V lost 0 bases and J 3 bases, leaving 8 bases between the germline ends. In DNA, the CDR3 is TGTGCCAGCAGCTTAGCCCACAGGGACACTGAAGCTTTCTTT. Amino acids: CASSLAHRDTEAFF.

Comment on this clone: Mismatch with germline at one junction end may stem from a read error. The rearrangement links TRBV11-2 to TRBJ1-1; TRBD1 might be the D (5 bases). This CDR3 has 14 residues. Looked up from germline, CDR1 is SGHAT and CDR2 is FQNNGV. CDR3 in amino acids: CASSLDRVKTEAFF. The CDR3 nucleotides are TGTGCCAGCAGCTTAGACAGGGTGAAGACTGAAGCTTTCTTT.

This chain joins TRBV2 and TRBJ2-7; 10 bases align to TRBD2. CDR3 length equals 16 residues. The trim removed 2 bases at V and 5 bases at J, leaving 9 bases unmatched. Looked up from germline, CDR1 is SNHLY and CDR2 is FYNNEI. CDR3 in DNA: TGTGCCAGCAGTGAAAACGAAGGACTAGCGGTTAACGAGCAGTACTTC. It translates to CASSENEGLAVNEQYF.

A note on this clone: Different DNA sequences within this sample yield the same CDR3. This chain joins TRBV9 and TRBJ2-3; a possible D gene is TRBD1 (5 bases). V gave up 7 bases and J gave up 0 bases, with 9 bases separating them. CDR3 length equals 13 residues. Per the germline V gene, CDR1 is SGDLS and CDR2 is YYNGEE. CDR3 amino acids: CASSRDSTDTQYF. Here the CDR3 DNA reads TGTGCCAGCTCCAGGGATAGCACAGATACGCAGTATTTT.

This clone was seen a single time. The J gene is TRBJ1-1, the V gene TRBV30; weak D call: TRBD1 (5 bases). Germline CDR1 GTSNPN, CDR2 SVGIG (reference sequence). Deletions cut 3 bases from V and 12 bases from J, with 14 bases between. The CDR3 runs to 11 residues. CDR3 sequence: CAWSHGQGTFF. The DNA for the CDR3 is TGTGCCTGGAGCCATGGGCAGGGAACTTTCTTT.

This chain joins TRBV21-1 and TRBJ1-2; TRBD1 is the table's D call and was not checked against the DNA. TRBV21-1 is a pseudogene locus. The CDR3 totals 18 residues. This CDR3 is CASSGGTGAARTNYGYTF. The CDR3 coding sequence is TGTGCCAGCAGCGGAGGGACAGGGGCCGCGCGTACTAACTATGGCTACACCTTC.

CDR3 sequence: CSALQDEAFF. CDR3 nucleotide sequence: TGCAGTGCTTTACAGGATGAAGCTTTCTTT. The chain carries TRBV20-1 and TRBJ1-1, with a tentative D call TRBD1 (5 bases). Germline CDR1 reads DFQATT; CDR2 reads SNEGSKA (reference sequence). Trimming removed 5 bases at V and 7 bases at J, with 8 bases between. The CDR3 length is 10 residues.